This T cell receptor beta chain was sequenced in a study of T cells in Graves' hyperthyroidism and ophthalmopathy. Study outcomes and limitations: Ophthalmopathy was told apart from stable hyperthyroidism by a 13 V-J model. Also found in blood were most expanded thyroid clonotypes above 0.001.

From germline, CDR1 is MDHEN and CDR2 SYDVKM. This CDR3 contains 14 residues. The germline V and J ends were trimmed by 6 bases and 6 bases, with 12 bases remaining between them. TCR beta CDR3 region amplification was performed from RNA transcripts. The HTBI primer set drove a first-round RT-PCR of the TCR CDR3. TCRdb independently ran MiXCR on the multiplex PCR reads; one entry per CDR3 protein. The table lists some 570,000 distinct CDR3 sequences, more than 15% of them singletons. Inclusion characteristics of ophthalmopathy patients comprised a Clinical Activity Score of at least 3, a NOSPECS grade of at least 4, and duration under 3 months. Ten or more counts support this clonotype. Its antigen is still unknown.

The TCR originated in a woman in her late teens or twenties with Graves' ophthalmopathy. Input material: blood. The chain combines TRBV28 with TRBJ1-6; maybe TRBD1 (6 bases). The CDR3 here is CASREGGPNSPLHF. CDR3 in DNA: TGTGCCAGCAGGGAGGGGGGACCTAATTCACCCCTCCACTTT.